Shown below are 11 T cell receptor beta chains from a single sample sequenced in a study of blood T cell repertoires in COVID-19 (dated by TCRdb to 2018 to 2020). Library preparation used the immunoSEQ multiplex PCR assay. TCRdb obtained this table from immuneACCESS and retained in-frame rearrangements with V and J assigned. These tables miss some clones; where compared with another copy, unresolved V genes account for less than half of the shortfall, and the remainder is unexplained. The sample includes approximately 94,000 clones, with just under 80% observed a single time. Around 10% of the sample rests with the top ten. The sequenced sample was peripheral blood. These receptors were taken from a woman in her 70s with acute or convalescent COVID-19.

The DNA of the CDR3 is TGTGCCAGCAGACCGGGACAGAGTCAGCCCCAGCATTTT. Translation: CASRPGQSQPQHF. This rearrangement joins TRBV6-5 to TRBJ1-5, with 7 bases fitting TRBD1. Germline-derived CDR1 and CDR2 are MNHEY and SVGAGI. Trimming took 6 bases from V and 6 from J; bases not matched to a gene: 5. This CDR3 contains 13 residues.

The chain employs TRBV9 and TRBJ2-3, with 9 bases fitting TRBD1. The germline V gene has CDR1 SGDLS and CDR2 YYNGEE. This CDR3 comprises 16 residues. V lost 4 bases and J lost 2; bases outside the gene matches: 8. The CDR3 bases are TGTGCCAGCAGCCCGGGGACAGGGTCCTTCACAGATACGCAGTATTTT. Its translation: CASSPGTGSFTDTQYF.

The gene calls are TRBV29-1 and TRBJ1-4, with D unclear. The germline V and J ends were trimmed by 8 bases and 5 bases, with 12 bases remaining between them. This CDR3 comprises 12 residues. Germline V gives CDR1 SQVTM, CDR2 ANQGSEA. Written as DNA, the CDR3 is TGCAGCTTCTATGGGCCGAATGAAAAACTGTTTTTT. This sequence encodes CSFYGPNEKLFF.

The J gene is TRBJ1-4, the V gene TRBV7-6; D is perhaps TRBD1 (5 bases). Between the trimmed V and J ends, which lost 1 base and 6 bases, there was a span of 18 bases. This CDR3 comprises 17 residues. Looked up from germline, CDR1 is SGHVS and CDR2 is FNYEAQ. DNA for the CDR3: TGTGCCAGCAGCTTAGATGCAGGAGGGGAGGAGGATGAAAAACTGTTTTTT. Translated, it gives CASSLDAGGEEDEKLFF.

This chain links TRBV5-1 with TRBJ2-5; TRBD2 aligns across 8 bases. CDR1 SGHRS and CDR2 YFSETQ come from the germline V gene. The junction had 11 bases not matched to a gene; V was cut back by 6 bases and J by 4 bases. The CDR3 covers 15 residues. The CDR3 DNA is TGCGCCAGCATTAAGGGCGGGGGGACCACAGAGACCCAGTACTTC. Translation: CASIKGGGTTETQYF. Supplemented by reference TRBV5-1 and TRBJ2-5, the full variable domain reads KAGVTQTPRYLIKTRGQQVTLSCSPISGHRSVSWYQQTPGQGLQFLFEYFSETQRNKGNFPGRFSGRQFSNSRSEMNVSTLELGDSALYLCASIKGGGTTETQYFGPGTRLLVL.

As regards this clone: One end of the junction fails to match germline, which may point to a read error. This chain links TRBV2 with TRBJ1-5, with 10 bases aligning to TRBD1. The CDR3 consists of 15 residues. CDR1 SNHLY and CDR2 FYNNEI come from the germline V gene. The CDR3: CASREGTGATQPQHF. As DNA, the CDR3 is TGTGCCAGCAGGGAAGGGACAGGGGCGACTCAGCCCCAGCATTTT.

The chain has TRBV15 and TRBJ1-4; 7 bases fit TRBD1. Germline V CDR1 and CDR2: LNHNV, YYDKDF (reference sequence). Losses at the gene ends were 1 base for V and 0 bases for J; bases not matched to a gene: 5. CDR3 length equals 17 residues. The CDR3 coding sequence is TGTGCCACCAGCAGAGGGGACAGTACTGCAACTAATGAAAAACTGTTTTTT. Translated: CATSRGDSTATNEKLFF.

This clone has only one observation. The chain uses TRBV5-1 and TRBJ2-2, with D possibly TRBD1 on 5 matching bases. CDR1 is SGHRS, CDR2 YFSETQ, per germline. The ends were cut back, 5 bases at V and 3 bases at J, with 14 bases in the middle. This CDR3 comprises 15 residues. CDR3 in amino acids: CASSLSRADTGELFF. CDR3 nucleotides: TGCGCCAGCAGTTTATCCAGGGCGGACACCGGGGAGCTGTTTTTT.

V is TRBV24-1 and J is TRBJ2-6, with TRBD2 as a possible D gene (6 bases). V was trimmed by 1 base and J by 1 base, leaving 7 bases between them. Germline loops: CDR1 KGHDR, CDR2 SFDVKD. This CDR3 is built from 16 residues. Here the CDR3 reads CATSDFGGSGANVLTF. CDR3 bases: TGTGCCACCAGTGATTTCGGGGGATCTGGGGCCAACGTCCTGACTTTC.

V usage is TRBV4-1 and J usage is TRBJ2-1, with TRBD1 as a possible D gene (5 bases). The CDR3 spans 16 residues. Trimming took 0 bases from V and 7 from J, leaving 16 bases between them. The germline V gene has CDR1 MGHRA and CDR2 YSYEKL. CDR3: CASSQDQDTERNEQFF. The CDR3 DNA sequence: TGCGCCAGCAGCCAAGACCAGGACACCGAGAGGAATGAGCAGTTCTTC.

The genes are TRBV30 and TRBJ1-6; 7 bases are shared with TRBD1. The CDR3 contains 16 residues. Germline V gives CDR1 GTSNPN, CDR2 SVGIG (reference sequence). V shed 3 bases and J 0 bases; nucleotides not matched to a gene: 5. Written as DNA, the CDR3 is TGTGCCTGGAGAGCGGCAGGGGGCTCCTATAATTCACCCCTCCACTTT. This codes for CAWRAAGGSYNSPLHF.